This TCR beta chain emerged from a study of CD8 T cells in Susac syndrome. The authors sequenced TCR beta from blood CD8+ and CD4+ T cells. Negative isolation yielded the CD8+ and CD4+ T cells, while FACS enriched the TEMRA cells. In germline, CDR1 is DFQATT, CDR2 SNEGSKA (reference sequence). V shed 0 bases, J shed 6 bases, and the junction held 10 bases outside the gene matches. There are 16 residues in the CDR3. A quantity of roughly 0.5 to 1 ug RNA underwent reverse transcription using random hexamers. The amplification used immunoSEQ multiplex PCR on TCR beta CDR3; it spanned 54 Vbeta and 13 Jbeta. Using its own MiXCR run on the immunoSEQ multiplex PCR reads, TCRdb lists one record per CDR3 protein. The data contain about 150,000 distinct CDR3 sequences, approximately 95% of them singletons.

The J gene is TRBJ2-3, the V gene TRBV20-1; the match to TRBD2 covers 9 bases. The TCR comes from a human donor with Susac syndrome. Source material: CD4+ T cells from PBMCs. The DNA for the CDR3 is TGCAGTGCTAGAGACCCTAGCGGGACGGTCCGGGATACGCAGTATTTT. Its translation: CSARDPSGTVRDTQYF.